This TCR beta chain was recorded in a study of Ad26.COV2.S vaccination and SARS-CoV-2 variants. The V and J ends lost 3 bases and 5 bases, in that order; junction bases with no gene match: 6. The CDR3 has 14 residues. The germline CDR1 and CDR2 sequences are SGHRS and YFSETQ. Data came from immunoSEQ multiplex PCR; TCRdb stores just in-frame clones and leaves some out. In the table there are roughly 390,000 clones, about 85% of which are singletons. Study outcomes and limitations: While placebo recipients had lower spike-specific TCR breadth, vaccine recipients had more.

As to this clone: The target antigen is unknown.

Treatment meaning: approximately 18 received Ad26.COV2.S at low or high dose, single or two shots; roughly five received placebo; per-sample allocation not given. Day 63 after the first vaccine or placebo injection was the time point for sampling. Cohort 1b enrolled adults aged 18-55 years in Boston. Material: peripheral blood, obtained in a trial of Ad26.COV2.S vaccine versus placebo. This rearrangement joins TRBV5-1 to TRBJ1-2; 8 positions match TRBD1. The receptor was isolated from a person aged 18 to 65 who received the Ad26.COV2.S COVID-19 vaccine or a placebo. The CDR3 DNA sequence: TGCGCCAGCAGCTCGCAGGGGGCTGGTTATGGCTACACCTTC. Translated: CASSSQGAGYGYTF.